The 11 T cell receptor beta chains below all came from one sample that was sequenced in a study of technical replicates of blood from four donors (dated 2017 in TCRdb). The library was obtained by the immunoSEQ multiplex PCR assay. TCRdb's version of the immuneACCESS table is confined to in-frame rearrangements and falls short of the full clone set. An unresolved V gene accounts for under half of the shortfall where checked; the remainder is of unknown origin. This sample lists 75,000 to 90,000 clones; 85% to 95% were detected once. Around 0.3% of the sample is held by the ten biggest clonotypes. Sequencing was done on a sample of T cells isolated from PBMCs. These receptors came from a human donor in good health.

This clone was counted only a few times. This sequence joins TRBV14 and TRBJ2-7, with 10 positions matching TRBD2. The junction had 2 bases not matched to a gene; V was cut back by 2 bases and J by 4 bases. The CDR3 has 14 residues. CDR1 and CDR2 (germline): SGHDN, FVKESK. The CDR3 region has the DNA TGTGCCAGCAGCCAACAACTAGCGGGATACGAGCAGTACTTC. It yields the protein CASSQQLAGYEQYF.

In its sample, this clone was seen once. The chain joins TRBV18 to TRBJ2-1, with 10 positions matching TRBD2. With 4 bases clipped from V and 1 base from J, the junction kept 10 bases outside the gene matches. This CDR3 has 18 residues. Germline V gene lookup returns CDR1 KGHSH and CDR2 LQKENI. The DNA for the CDR3 is TGTGCCAGCTCACTACTAGCGGGAACTGGTCGATCCTACAATGAGCAGTTCTTC. The encoded protein is CASSLLAGTGRSYNEQFF.

The chain uses TRBV28 and TRBJ2-1; 12 bases are a match to TRBD2. The junction had 2 bases not matched to a gene; V was cut back by 7 bases and J by 4 bases. The germline V gene has CDR1 MDHEN and CDR2 SYDVKM. This CDR3 is built from 14 residues. The CDR3 DNA sequence: TGTGCCAGCATGACTAGCGGGAGTTACAATGAGCAGTTCTTC. This gives the protein CASMTSGSYNEQFF.

The chain links TRBV10-1 to TRBJ2-7; tentatively, D is TRBD1 (5 bases). Between the trimmed V and J ends, which lost 0 bases and 7 bases, there was a span of 13 bases. Per the germline V gene, CDR1 is WNHNN and CDR2 is SYGVQD (reference sequence). The CDR3 sequence is 14 residues long. CDR3 nucleotide sequence: TGCGCCAGCAGTGAGTCCCTGGGGCTGGAAGAGCAGTACTTC. Its translation: CASSESLGLEEQYF.

The CDR3 here is CASIRLAGYTDTQYF. In DNA, the CDR3 is TGTGCCAGTATCCGACTAGCGGGATACACAGATACGCAGTATTTT. The rearrangement uses TRBV19 and TRBJ2-3; TRBD2 aligns across 11 bases. The CDR3 totals 15 residues. The J segment lost 2 bases and the V segment lost 7 bases, leaving 5 bases of the junction unmatched. Germline V gene sequence: CDR1 LNHDA, CDR2 SQIVND (reference sequence).

This sequence joins TRBV7-8 and TRBJ1-1, with D perhaps TRBD1 (6 bases). V lost 2 bases, J lost 11 bases, and 9 bases lay in between. CDR3 length: 11 residues. Germline V gene data show CDR1 as SGHVS and CDR2 as FQNEAQ. CDR3 residues: CASSLNREAFF. CDR3 sequence (DNA): TGTGCCAGCAGCTTAAACAGGGAGGCTTTCTTT.

The gene calls are TRBV5-3 and TRBJ1-2; D is perhaps TRBD1 (6 bases). TRBV5-3 is designated an ORF whose function remains uncertain. V was pared by 2 bases and J by 7 bases, with 12 bases between. The CDR3 runs 13 residues. Here the CDR3 reads CARSFKQGSGYTF. CDR3 coding DNA: TGTGCCAGAAGCTTTAAACAGGGTTCTGGCTACACCTTC.

The rearrangement uses TRBV10-3 and TRBJ1-4; 9 bases fit TRBD1. Germline loops: CDR1 ENHRY, CDR2 SYGVKD. V was clipped by 6 bases and J by 5 bases; unmatched bases: 1. The CDR3 runs 13 residues. DNA of the CDR3: TGTGCCATCAGGGGACAGGGAAATGAAAAACTGTTTTTT. This sequence encodes CAIRGQGNEKLFF.

V is TRBV5-4 and J is TRBJ2-5; D is unresolved. Trimming took 2 bases from V and 1 from J, leaving 6 bases between them. CDR3 length equals 13 residues. Germline CDR1 is SGHNT and CDR2 is YYREEE (reference sequence). CDR3 amino acids: CASSFGLQETQYF. The CDR3 DNA reads TGTGCCAGCAGCTTCGGTCTCCAAGAGACCCAGTACTTC.

The chain's CDR3 is CASSFIAGGPYEQYF. CDR3 nucleotides: TGTGCCAGCAGTTTTATAGCGGGAGGGCCCTACGAGCAGTACTTC. The chain is built from TRBV14 and TRBJ2-7; 11 positions agree with TRBD2. This CDR3 has 15 amino acids. V shed 6 bases, J shed 2 bases, and the junction held 6 bases outside the gene matches. Looked up from germline, CDR1 is SGHDN and CDR2 is FVKESK.

The CDR3 here is CASSLGGTSQPQHF. As DNA, the CDR3 is TGTGCCAGCAGCTTGGGAGGGACTAGTCAGCCCCAGCATTTT. The V gene is TRBV5-4, the J gene TRBJ1-5, with D perhaps TRBD1 (5 bases). Trimming cost V 0 bases and J 6 bases, with 10 bases left between them. Per germline, CDR1 SGHNT and CDR2 YYREEE (reference sequence). CDR3 length: 14 amino acids.